The entry below describes one TCR beta chain. Its binding antigen is unknown. No much larger clone exists at a distance of one base, and base qualities are not known. The sample's time point label, decoded: after hematopoietic stem cell transplant. PRAID was a condition in which autoinflammation came alongside prominent immunodeficiency. Before TRB sequencing, T-cell subsets (conventional T cells, CD8+ T cells, regulatory T cells, T follicular helper cells) were sorted. The CDR3, cysteine through phenylalanine, is 15 amino acids long. Just CDR3 DNA is preserved here, 45 bases in frame from base 1. CDR1 LNHNV and CDR2 YYDKDF are derived from the germline V gene (reference sequence). Trimming removed 4 bases from V and 5 bases from J; the gene matches leave 4 bases unexplained. This entry belongs to a study of stem cell transplantation in POMP-related autoinflammatory disease (dated by TCRdb to about 2021). General notes on the study: The study hypothesis was that defective thymoproteasomes impair MHC class I-dependent CD8+ T-cell differentiation and positive selection, which skews the TRB repertoire. Before transplant, CD4+ naive T-cell skewing, low CD8+ T-cell proportions, and reduced T-cell cytokine secretion were observed in patients. After transplant, DNA chimerism analysis showed 100% donor engraftment of neutrophils and platelets through one year. High-throughput TRB sequencing assessed how POMP deficiency affects T-cell receptor beta repertoire diversity and CDR3 characteristics.

General study outcomes and caveats: In PRAID patients, the trend toward lower diversity and increased clonality reached statistical significance only for regulatory T cells. The number of unique TRB V-J gene pairings in PRAID patients was restricted. A trend toward lower TRB diversity and higher clonality was observed in PRAID patients across all analyzed T-cell subsets.

The library was built by means of the immunoSEQ multiplex PCR assay. In the original analysis: Shannon entropy, which accounts for clonal size distribution, was used to quantify repertoire diversity. The Gini-Simpson index (Simpson_1-D) was used to measure inequality of clonotype distribution. As stored in TCRdb, this immuneACCESS dataset retains in-frame rearrangements with V and J assigned. A fraction of the clones does not appear; measured against another copy, unresolved V genes explain less than half of the discrepancy, and the remainder lacks a known reason. That table gives V, J and clone size, and the DNA gave D and trimming. Within this sample are some 9,900 clones, with about four fifths of them counted one time only. About 4.6% of the sample rests with the top ten.

The chain is assembled from TRBV15 and TRBJ2-7; 14 bases in the middle match TRBD2. Sample: CD4+ T cells from PBMCs, taken after stem cell transplantation. The source of this sequence is a human patient with POMP-related autoinflammation and immune dysregulation (PRAID). Once a transplant has taken place, some T cells may be donor derived. The DNA sequence follows: TGTGCCACCAGCACCCGACTAGCGGGAGGGCACGAGCAGTACTTC. It translates as CATSTRLAGGHEQYF.